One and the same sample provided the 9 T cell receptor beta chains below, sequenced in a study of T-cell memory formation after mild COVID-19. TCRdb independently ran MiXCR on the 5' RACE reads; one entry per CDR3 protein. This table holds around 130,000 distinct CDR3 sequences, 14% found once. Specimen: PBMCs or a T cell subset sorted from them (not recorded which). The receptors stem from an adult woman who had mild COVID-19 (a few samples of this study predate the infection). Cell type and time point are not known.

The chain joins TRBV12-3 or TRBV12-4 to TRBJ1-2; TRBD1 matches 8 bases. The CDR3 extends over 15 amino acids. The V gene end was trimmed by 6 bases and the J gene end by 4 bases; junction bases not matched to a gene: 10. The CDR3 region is CASSQGAGTVYGYTF. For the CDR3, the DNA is TGTGCCAGCAGCCAGGGGGCAGGGACAGTCTATGGCTACACCTTC.

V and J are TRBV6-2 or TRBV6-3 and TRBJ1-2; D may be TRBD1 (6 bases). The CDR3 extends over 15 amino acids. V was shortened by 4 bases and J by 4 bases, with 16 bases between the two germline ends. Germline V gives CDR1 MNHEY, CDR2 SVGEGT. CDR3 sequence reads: CASSLNAGASYGYTF. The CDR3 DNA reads TGTGCCAGCAGTTTAAACGCAGGGGCGTCCTATGGCTACACCTTC.

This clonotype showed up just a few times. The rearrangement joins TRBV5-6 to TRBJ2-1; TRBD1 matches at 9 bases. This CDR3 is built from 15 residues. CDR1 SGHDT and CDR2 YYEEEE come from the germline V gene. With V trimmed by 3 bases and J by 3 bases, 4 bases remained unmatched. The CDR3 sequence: CASSWDREDYNEQFF. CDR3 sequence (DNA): TGTGCCAGCAGCTGGGACAGGGAAGACTACAATGAGCAGTTCTTC. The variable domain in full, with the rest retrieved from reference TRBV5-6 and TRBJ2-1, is DAGVTQSPTHLIKTRGQQVTLRCSPKSGHDTVSWYQQALGQGPQFIFQYYEEEERQRGNFPDRFSGHQFPNYSSELNVNALLLGDSALYLCASSWDREDYNEQFFGPGTRLTVL.

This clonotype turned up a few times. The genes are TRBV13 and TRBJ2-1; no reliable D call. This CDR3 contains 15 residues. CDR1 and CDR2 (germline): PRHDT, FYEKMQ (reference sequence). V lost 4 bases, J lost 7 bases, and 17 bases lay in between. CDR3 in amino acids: CASSSTESPANEQFF. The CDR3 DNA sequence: TGTGCCAGCAGCTCCACGGAATCACCGGCGAATGAGCAGTTCTTC.

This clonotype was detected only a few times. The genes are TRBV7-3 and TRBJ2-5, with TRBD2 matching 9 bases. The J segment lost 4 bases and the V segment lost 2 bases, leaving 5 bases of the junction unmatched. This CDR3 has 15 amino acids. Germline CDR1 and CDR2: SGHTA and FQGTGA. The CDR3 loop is CASSLAGGPRETQYF. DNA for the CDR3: TGTGCCAGCAGCTTAGCGGGAGGGCCAAGAGAGACCCAGTACTTC.

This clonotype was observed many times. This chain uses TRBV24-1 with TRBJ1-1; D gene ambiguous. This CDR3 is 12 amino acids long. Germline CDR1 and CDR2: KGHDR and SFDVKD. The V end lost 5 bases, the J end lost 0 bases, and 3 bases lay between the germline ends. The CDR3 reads CATSGLNTEAFF. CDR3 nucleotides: TGTGCCACCAGTGGGTTGAACACTGAAGCTTTCTTT.

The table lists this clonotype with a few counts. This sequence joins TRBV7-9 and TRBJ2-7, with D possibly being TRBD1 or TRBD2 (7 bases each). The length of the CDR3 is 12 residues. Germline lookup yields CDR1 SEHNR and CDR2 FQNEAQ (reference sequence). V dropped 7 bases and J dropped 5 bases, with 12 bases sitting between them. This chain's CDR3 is CASKAGGDEQYF. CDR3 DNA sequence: TGTGCCAGCAAGGCAGGGGGGGACGAGCAGTACTTC.

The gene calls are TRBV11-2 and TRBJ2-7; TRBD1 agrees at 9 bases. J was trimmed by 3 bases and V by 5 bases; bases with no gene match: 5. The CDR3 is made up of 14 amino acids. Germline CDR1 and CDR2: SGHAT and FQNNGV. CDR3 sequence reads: CASSIHRGLYEQYF. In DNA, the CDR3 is TGTGCCAGCAGCATACACAGGGGGCTCTACGAGCAGTACTTC.

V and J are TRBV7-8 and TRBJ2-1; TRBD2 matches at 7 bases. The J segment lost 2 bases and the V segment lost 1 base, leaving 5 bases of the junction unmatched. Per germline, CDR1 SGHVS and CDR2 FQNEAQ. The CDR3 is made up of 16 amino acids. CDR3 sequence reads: CASSLVSGGTYNEQFF. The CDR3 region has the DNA TGTGCCAGCAGCTTAGTTTCCGGGGGGACCTACAATGAGCAGTTCTTC.